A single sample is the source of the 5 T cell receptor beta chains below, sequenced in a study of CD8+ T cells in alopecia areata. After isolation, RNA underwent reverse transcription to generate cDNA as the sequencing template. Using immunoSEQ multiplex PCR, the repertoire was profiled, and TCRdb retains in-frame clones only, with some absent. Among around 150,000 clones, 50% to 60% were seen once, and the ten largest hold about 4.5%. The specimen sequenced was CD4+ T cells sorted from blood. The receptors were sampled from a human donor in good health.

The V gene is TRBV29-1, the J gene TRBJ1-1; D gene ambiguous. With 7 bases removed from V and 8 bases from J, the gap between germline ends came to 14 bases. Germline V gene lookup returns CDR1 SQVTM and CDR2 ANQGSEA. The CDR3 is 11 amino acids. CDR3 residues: CSATATLEAFF. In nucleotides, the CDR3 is TGCAGCGCAACAGCGACTTTAGAAGCTTTCTTT. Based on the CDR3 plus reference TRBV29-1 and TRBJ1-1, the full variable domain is SAVISQKPSRDICQRGTSLTIQCQVDSQVTMMFWYRQQPGQSLTLIATANQGSEATYESGFVIDKFPISRPNLTFSTLTVSNMSPEDSSIYLCSATATLEAFFGQGTRLTVV.

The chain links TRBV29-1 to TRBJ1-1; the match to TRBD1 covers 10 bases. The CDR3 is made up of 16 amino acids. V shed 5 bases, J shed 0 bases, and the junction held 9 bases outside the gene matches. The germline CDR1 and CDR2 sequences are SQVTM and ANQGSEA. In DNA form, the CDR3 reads TGCAGCGTTCGGGACAGGGGCTCTCTCATGAACACTGAAGCTTTCTTT. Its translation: CSVRDRGSLMNTEAFF.

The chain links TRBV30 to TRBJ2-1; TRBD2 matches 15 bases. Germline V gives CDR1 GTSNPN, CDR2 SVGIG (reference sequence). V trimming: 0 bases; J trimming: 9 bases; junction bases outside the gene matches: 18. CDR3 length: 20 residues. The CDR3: CAWSVREGLAGGPSVGEQFF. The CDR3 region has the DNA TGTGCCTGGAGTGTACGGGAAGGACTAGCGGGAGGGCCCTCCGTCGGTGAGCAGTTCTTC.

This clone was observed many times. CDR3 in amino acids: CASSDQTHTGELFF. In DNA form, the CDR3 reads TGTGCCAGCAGCGATCAGACCCACACCGGGGAGCTGTTTTTT. The V call is TRBV5-8, the J call TRBJ2-2; D uncertain. The CDR3 is 14 amino acids. CDR1 and CDR2 (germline): SGHTS, YDEGEE. Trimming cost V 4 bases and J 3 bases, with 10 bases left between them. Using reference TRBV5-8 and TRBJ2-2 for the parts outside the CDR3, the full variable domain is EAGVTQSPTHLIKTRGQQATLRCSPISGHTSVYWYQQALGLGLQFLLWYDEGEERNRGNFPPRFSGRQFPNYSSELNVNALELEDSALYLCASSDQTHTGELFFGEGSRLTVL.

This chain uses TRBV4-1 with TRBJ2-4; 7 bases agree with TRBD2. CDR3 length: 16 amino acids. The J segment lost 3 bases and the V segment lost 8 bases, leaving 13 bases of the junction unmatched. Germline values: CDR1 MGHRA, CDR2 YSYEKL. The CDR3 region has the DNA TGCGCCAGCTCGGCGGGGAGGGGTGCGGACAAAAACATTCAGTACTTC. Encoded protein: CASSAGRGADKNIQYF.